These T cell receptor beta chains were read from a single sample in a study of cytomegalovirus exposure and HLA in healthy donors. Data came from immunoSEQ multiplex PCR; TCRdb stores just in-frame clones and leaves some out. This sample carries over 40,000 clones, 60% to 70% of them seen once, and the ten largest clones take about 11%. Sequenced material: PBMCs. These receptors originate from a man aged 55 to 70 in good health and CMV-seropositive. Each CDR3 is given with its conserved first and last residue. D genes are given only for firm matches. The size field is filled for only some rows; it gives once, few, many or a size class.

length: 14; V: TRBV7-2; size: .; J: TRBJ1-2; D: .; DNA: TGTGCCAGCAGCGACCCGGGATATGACTATGGCTACACCTTC; CDR3: CASSDPGYDYGYTF
length: 15; V: TRBV28; size: .; J: TRBJ2-7; D: TRBD1; DNA: TGTGCCAGCAGTTTTGGCCCGACAGGGATCGACGAGCAGTACTTC; CDR3: CASSFGPTGIDEQYF
length: 16; V: TRBV27; size: few; J: TRBJ1-6; D: .; DNA: TGTGCCAGCAGTTCATCGCCCCGGGGGGTCGGATCACCCCTCCACTTT; CDR3: CASSSSPRGVGSPLHF
length: 15; V: TRBV30; size: .; J: TRBJ2-3; D: .; DNA: TGTGCCTGGAAACGCCGGGACACCAGCACAGATACGCAGTATTTT; CDR3: CAWKRRDTSTDTQYF
length: 15; V: TRBV6-5; size: .; J: TRBJ2-1; D: .; DNA: TGTGCCAGCAGCTTGGCGGGACAGCCCTACAATGAGCAGTTCTTC; CDR3: CASSLAGQPYNEQFF
length: 17; V: TRBV19; size: .; J: TRBJ2-3; D: TRBD2; DNA: TGTGCCAGTAGTATAGATAGTTGGCTAGCGGAAGGAGATACGCAGTATTTT; CDR3: CASSIDSWLAEGDTQYF
length: 11; V: TRBV2; size: medium-sized; J: TRBJ2-7; D: .; DNA: TGTGCCAGCAGTAGAGATTACGAGCAGTACTTC; CDR3: CASSRDYEQYF
length: 17; V: TRBV7-6; size: few; J: TRBJ2-3; D: TRBD2; DNA: TGTGCCAGCAGCTTAGGCTCGGGGGGGACTCGAAGGGATACGCAGTATTTT; CDR3: CASSLGSGGTRRDTQYF
length: 14; V: TRBV6-1; size: few; J: TRBJ1-4; D: TRBD1; DNA: TGTGCCAGCAGTGACGGGACAGGGTCTGAAAAACTGTTTTTT; CDR3: CASSDGTGSEKLFF
length: 14; V: TRBV6-1; size: .; J: TRBJ2-7; D: TRBD1; DNA: TGTGCCAGCAGTGGCCGGGACAGAAACTACGAGCAGTACTTC; CDR3: CASSGRDRNYEQYF
length: 14; V: TRBV13; size: .; J: TRBJ2-3; D: .; DNA: TGTGCCAGCAGCTTTTCTAGCGATGGAGATACGCAGTATTTT; CDR3: CASSFSSDGDTQYF
length: 11; V: TRBV10-3; size: .; J: TRBJ1-1; D: TRBD1; DNA: TGTGCCATCAGAGGGACAGGGGAAGCTTTCTTT; CDR3: CAIRGTGEAFF
length: 15; V: TRBV25-1; size: .; J: TRBJ2-7; D: .; DNA: TGTGCCAGCAGCAACCGGGACACCCACTCCTACGAGCAGTACTTC; CDR3: CASSNRDTHSYEQYF
length: 13; V: TRBV6-6; size: .; J: TRBJ2-7; D: .; DNA: TGTGCCAGCAGTAACAGGAACGCGGGGGAGCAGTACTTC; CDR3: CASSNRNAGEQYF
length: 15; V: TRBV4-1; size: .; J: TRBJ2-5; D: TRBD1; DNA: TGCGCCAGCAGCCAGGGGGACAGAAGGTTTGAGACCCAGTACTTC; CDR3: CASSQGDRRFETQYF
length: 18; V: TRBV27; size: .; J: TRBJ1-5; D: .; DNA: TGTGCCAGCAGTCCCTCTGTATACCGGGGAAATAGCAATCAGCCCCAGCATTTT; CDR3: CASSPSVYRGNSNQPQHF
length: 17; V: TRBV11-3; size: few; J: TRBJ1-2; D: .; DNA: TGTGCCAGCAGCTTAGATCAGCGAAGCCCGGAGTGCTATGGCTACACCTTC; CDR3: CASSLDQRSPECYGYTF
length: 13; V: TRBV28; size: .; J: TRBJ1-5; D: .; DNA: TGTGCCAGCAGTGTCTCTCGGGGTCAGCCCCAGCATTTT; CDR3: CASSVSRGQPQHF
length: 14; V: TRBV6-6; size: few; J: TRBJ2-7; D: TRBD1; DNA: TGTGCCAGCAGTCATCCGGACAGGGGACACGAGCAGTACTTC; CDR3: CASSHPDRGHEQYF
length: 16; V: TRBV10-3; size: few; J: TRBJ2-7; D: TRBD1; DNA: TGTGCCATCAGTGAGCCCGCAGGGACAGGCAACTACGAGCAGTACTTC; CDR3: CAISEPAGTGNYEQYF
length: 15; V: TRBV28; size: .; J: TRBJ2-1; D: TRBD1; DNA: TGTGCCAGCAGACCCTCGGGACAGGGGGTCAATGAGCAGTTCTTC; CDR3: CASRPSGQGVNEQFF
length: 19; V: TRBV12-5; size: .; J: TRBJ2-1; D: TRBD2; DNA: TGTGCTAGTGGTTTGACTACACAACCTCGACTAGCGGGAGGACTCCAGCAGTTCTTC; CDR3: CASGLTTQPRLAGGLQQFF
length: 16; V: TRBV9; size: .; J: TRBJ2-6; D: .; DNA: TGTGCCAGCAGCGCCTCCTCTAGCTCTGGGGCCAACGTCCTGACTTTC; CDR3: CASSASSSSGANVLTF
length: 19; V: TRBV19; size: .; J: TRBJ2-2; D: TRBD2; DNA: TGTGCCAGTAGTATTGGAACTAGCGGGGATTTCGCGAACACCGGGGAGCTGTTTTTT; CDR3: CASSIGTSGDFANTGELFF
length: 13; V: TRBV5-1; size: .; J: TRBJ2-5; D: .; DNA: TGCGCCAGCAGTGTCCGGGAACAAGAGACCCAGTACTTC; CDR3: CASSVREQETQYF
length: 14; V: TRBV5-1; size: .; J: TRBJ2-3; D: .; DNA: TGCGCCAGCAGCTTGGCCAGGGTGTCCGATACGCAGTATTTT; CDR3: CASSLARVSDTQYF
length: 15; V: TRBV7-9; size: .; J: TRBJ1-2; D: TRBD1; DNA: TGTGCCAGCAGCTTAGCTCCGACAGGGGGGGATGGCTACACCTTC; CDR3: CASSLAPTGGDGYTF
length: 16; V: TRBV5-1; size: .; J: TRBJ2-3; D: TRBD1; DNA: TGCGCCAGCAGCTTGGTTTGGGACAGGGACACAGATACGCAGTATTTT; CDR3: CASSLVWDRDTDTQYF
length: 17; V: TRBV25-1; size: .; J: TRBJ2-5; D: .; DNA: TGTGCCAGCAGTGCCGTTTATAGAGGAGGCGTTCCAGAGACCCAGTACTTC; CDR3: CASSAVYRGGVPETQYF
length: 14; V: TRBV29-1; size: .; J: TRBJ2-1; D: .; DNA: TGCAGCGTTGATCCAGTCGACTCCTACAATGAGCAGTTCTTC; CDR3: CSVDPVDSYNEQFF